The 18 T cell receptor beta chains given below trace back to one sample, sequenced in a study of Ad26.COV2.S vaccination and SARS-CoV-2 variants. Documented treatment: roughly 18 received Ad26.COV2.S at low or high dose, single or two shots; about five received placebo; per-sample allocation not given. The study sampled participants on day 63 after the first vaccine or placebo injection. Assay: immunoSEQ multiplex PCR; the TCRdb copy retains only in-frame clones and omits some. The table lists some 250,000 clones, 88% of them singletons. The input for sequencing was peripheral blood, taken in a trial of Ad26.COV2.S vaccine versus placebo. Receptors were obtained from a person aged 18 to 65 who received the Ad26.COV2.S COVID-19 vaccine or a placebo.

The gene calls are TRBV2 and TRBJ2-7; D remains ambiguous. The V end was cut by 2 bases, the J end by 6 bases, with 8 bases between. Germline V gene data show CDR1 as SNHLY and CDR2 as FYNNEI. CDR3 length: 12 residues. The CDR3 loop is CASSEQVLEQYF. The CDR3 DNA follows: TGTGCCAGCAGTGAACAAGTACTCGAGCAGTACTTC.

The V call is TRBV10-2, the J call TRBJ1-6; 9 bases are shared with TRBD1. Germline CDR1 WSHSY, CDR2 SAAADI. This CDR3 comprises 15 residues. The trim removed 6 bases at V and 3 bases at J, leaving 3 bases unmatched. CDR3 amino acids: CASRRGQGYNSPLHF. The CDR3 bases are TGCGCCAGCAGGCGGGGACAGGGCTATAATTCACCCCTCCACTTT.

The chain recombines TRBV5-1 with TRBJ2-5; D may correspond to TRBD1 or TRBD2 (5 bases each). CDR1 is SGHRS, CDR2 YFSETQ, per germline. The CDR3 sequence is 14 residues long. V lost 0 bases, J lost 2 bases, and 8 bases lay in between. CDR3 region: CASSLGDRQETQYF. The DNA for the CDR3 is TGCGCCAGCAGCTTGGGGGACCGGCAAGAGACCCAGTACTTC.

The chain combines TRBV19 with TRBJ2-1; 7 bases align to TRBD2. The germline V gene encodes CDR1 LNHDA and CDR2 SQIVND (reference sequence). The trim removed 5 bases at V and 4 bases at J, leaving 14 bases unmatched. CDR3 length equals 17 residues. CDR3 region: CASSSWEGLPSYNEQFF. DNA for the CDR3: TGTGCCAGTAGTTCCTGGGAGGGACTGCCATCGTACAATGAGCAGTTCTTC.

The chain has TRBV6-6 and TRBJ1-4, with a tentative D call TRBD1 (5 bases). V was trimmed by 6 bases and J by 8 bases, leaving 22 bases between them. Germline CDR1 reads MNHNY; CDR2 reads SVGAGI (reference sequence). The length of the CDR3 is 16 residues. CDR3: CASSPSRGPAGEKLFF. Written as DNA, the CDR3 is TGTGCCAGCAGCCCCTCGAGGGGTCCCGCGGGGGAAAAACTGTTTTTT.

The J gene is TRBJ2-3, the V gene TRBV29-1; 9 nucleotides align to TRBD1. The CDR3 consists of 16 residues. Germline V gene data show CDR1 as SQVTM and CDR2 as ANQGSEA. The J segment lost 0 bases and the V segment lost 7 bases, leaving 11 bases of the junction unmatched. CDR3 bases: TGCAGCGCTGACGGGGGGACAGGGACCAGCACAGATACGCAGTATTTT. Protein sequence: CSADGGTGTSTDTQYF.

The chain carries TRBV5-5 and TRBJ2-1; no definite D call. The length of the CDR3 is 16 residues. In germline, CDR1 is SGHKS, CDR2 YYEKEE (reference sequence). The V and J ends lost 0 bases and 7 bases respectively, with 17 bases between them. CDR3 loop: CASSLATALVGNEQFF. CDR3 in DNA: TGTGCCAGCAGCTTGGCCACGGCCCTCGTGGGGAATGAGCAGTTCTTC. The full variable domain, with the rest looked up from reference TRBV5-5 and TRBJ2-1, is DAGVTQSPTHLIKTRGQQVTLRCSPISGHKSVSWYQQVLGQGPQFIFQYYEKEERGRGNFPDRFSARQFPNYSSELNVNALLLGDSALYLCASSLATALVGNEQFFGPGTRLTVL.

This clone was counted once. The chain recombines TRBV7-9 with TRBJ2-3; 9 bases agree with TRBD1. V gave up 5 bases and J gave up 6 bases; unmatched junction bases: 6. CDR1 and CDR2 from the germline V gene are SEHNR and FQNEAQ (reference sequence). The CDR3 has 14 amino acids. CDR3 coding DNA: TGTGCCAGCAGCGGGACAGGGCAGGGCGATACGCAGTATTTT. Translating it yields CASSGTGQGDTQYF.

A note on this clone: One end of the junction fails to match germline, which may point to a read error. The J gene is TRBJ1-1, the V gene TRBV28; possible D gene TRBD1, 5 bases. The CDR3 is 12 amino acids. CDR1 is MDHEN and CDR2 is SYDVKM in the germline V gene. CDR3: CASSAIGGGTLF. The CDR3 coding sequence is TGTGCCAGCAGCGCCATCGGGGGAGGGACCCTCTTT.

The V call is TRBV3-1 (or the pseudogene TRBV3-2), the J call TRBJ1-1; D remains unclear. This CDR3 has 14 amino acids. The ends were cut back, 3 bases at V and 3 bases at J, with 11 bases in the middle. Germline V CDR1 and CDR2: LGHDT, YNNKEL (reference sequence). The CDR3 reads CASSHSFKYTEAFF. CDR3 bases: TGTGCCAGCAGCCACAGTTTCAAGTACACTGAAGCTTTCTTT.

This chain connects TRBV9 to TRBJ1-1; D gene ambiguous. Germline CDR1 reads SGDLS; CDR2 reads YYNGEE. The CDR3 length is 12 residues. V was pared by 0 bases and J by 3 bases, with 3 bases between. The CDR3 spells CASSVEDTEAFF. CDR3 coding DNA: TGTGCCAGCAGCGTAGAGGACACTGAAGCTTTCTTT.

The rearrangement links TRBV27 to TRBJ2-7, with 8 bases that match TRBD1. V shed 5 bases and J 2 bases; nucleotides not matched to a gene: 8. The germline CDR1 and CDR2 sequences are MNHEY and SMNVEV (reference sequence). This CDR3 spans 15 amino acids. The CDR3 sequence is CASSPDRGGPYEQYF. In DNA, the CDR3 is TGTGCCAGCAGTCCCGACAGGGGAGGCCCCTACGAGCAGTACTTC.

The chain combines TRBV28 with TRBJ1-5; 8 nucleotides align to TRBD1. Per germline, CDR1 MDHEN and CDR2 SYDVKM. CDR3 length equals 15 residues. V was clipped by 5 bases and J by 6 bases; unmatched bases: 9. CDR3 nucleotides: TGTGCCAGCAGTCCCCGGACAGGGCTCTCTCAGCCCCAGCATTTT. This encodes CASSPRTGLSQPQHF.

A few counts support this clone. The chain has TRBV27 and TRBJ2-2, with a possible D match to TRBD1 (6 bases). V lost 4 bases to trimming and J lost 2 bases, with 14 bases between them. The CDR3 is 16 residues long. Germline V lookup: CDR1 MNHEY, CDR2 SMNVEV (reference sequence). The CDR3: CASSSSGDPNTGELFF. For the CDR3, the DNA is TGTGCCAGCAGTTCATCAGGGGACCCCAACACCGGGGAGCTGTTTTTT.

This clone was picked up one time. The rearrangement joins TRBV28 to TRBJ2-7; 9 bases match TRBD2. Germline assignment: CDR1 MDHEN and CDR2 SYDVKM. The CDR3 is 17 residues long. Trimming at V came to 6 bases and at J to 0 bases, leaving 12 bases not matched to a gene. Here the CDR3 DNA reads TGTGCCAGCAGCATACAGGGCCTAGCGGGGTCCTCCTACGAGCAGTACTTC. Residues: CASSIQGLAGSSYEQYF.

The sample holds one count of this clone. This chain uses TRBV28 with TRBJ2-3; 13 bases line up with TRBD2. Germline CDR1 reads MDHEN; CDR2 reads SYDVKM. Germline trimming cut 5 bases from V and 4 bases from J; bases unmatched to any gene: 6. The length of the CDR3 is 16 residues. CDR3 region: CASSPWGLAGSDTQYF. Written as DNA, the CDR3 is TGTGCCAGCAGTCCCTGGGGACTAGCGGGATCAGATACGCAGTATTTT.

The CDR3 loop is CASSQGNPGNTEAFF. In nucleotides, the CDR3 is TGTGCCAGCAGTCAGGGGAATCCGGGGAACACTGAAGCTTTCTTT. The rearrangement links TRBV5-8 to TRBJ1-1, with D possibly matching TRBD1 (6 bases). The CDR3 runs 15 residues. The V gene lost 5 bases and the J gene lost 1 base, with 15 bases spanning the gap. The germline gives CDR1 SGHTS, CDR2 YDEGEE.

The chain links TRBV11-2 to TRBJ2-1; D is perhaps TRBD1 (6 bases). The length of the CDR3 is 16 residues. Trimming left V 1 base short and J 8 bases short, with 18 bases between. Germline V gives CDR1 SGHAT, CDR2 FQNNGV. CDR3 amino acids: CASSLGTGQLRDEQFF. CDR3 DNA: TGTGCCAGCAGCTTAGGAACCGGACAGCTAAGGGATGAGCAGTTCTTC.